This T cell receptor beta chain is from a study of CD8+ T cells in alopecia areata. Reverse transcription of extracted RNA yielded cDNA, which provided the sequencing template. Sequenced by immunoSEQ multiplex PCR; TCRdb stores in-frame clones only, minus some. This table holds roughly 220,000 clones, more than 30% found once. Regarding treatment: oral pan-JAK inhibitor, 5-10 mg twice daily. CDR3 length: 12 residues. Trimming took off 5 bases at V and 5 bases at J, with 9 bases between the two ends. Germline V gene data show CDR1 as SGHVS and CDR2 as FQNEAQ. The study, taken as a whole, reports: For lesional scalp, especially alopecia totalis/universalis, clonality was higher than in normal scalp.

The sample holds many counts of this clone. Its target is unknown. The source of this sequence is a human donor with alopecia areata. The specimen was CD4+ T cells sorted from blood, collected at roughly week 30, from a patient treated with tofacitinib. V usage is TRBV7-8 and J usage is TRBJ2-5, with D unresolved. The CDR3 reads CASSLRAETQYF. The CDR3 coding sequence is TGTGCCAGCAGCCTCCGGGCCGAGACCCAGTACTTC.